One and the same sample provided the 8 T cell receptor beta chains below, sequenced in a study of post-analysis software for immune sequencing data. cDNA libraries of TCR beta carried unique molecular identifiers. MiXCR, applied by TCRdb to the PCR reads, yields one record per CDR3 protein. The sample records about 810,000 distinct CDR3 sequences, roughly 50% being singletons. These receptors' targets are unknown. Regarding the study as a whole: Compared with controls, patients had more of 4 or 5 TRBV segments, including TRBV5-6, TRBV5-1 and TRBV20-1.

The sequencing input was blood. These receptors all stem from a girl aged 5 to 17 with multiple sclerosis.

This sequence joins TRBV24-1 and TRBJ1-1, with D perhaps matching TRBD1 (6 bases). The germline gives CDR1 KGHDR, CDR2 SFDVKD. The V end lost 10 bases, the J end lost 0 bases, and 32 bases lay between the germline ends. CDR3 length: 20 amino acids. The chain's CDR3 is CATISKDRREIISMNTEAFF. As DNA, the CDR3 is TGTGCCACTATCTCGAAAGACAGGCGGGAAATAATATCGATGAACACTGAAGCTTTCTTT.

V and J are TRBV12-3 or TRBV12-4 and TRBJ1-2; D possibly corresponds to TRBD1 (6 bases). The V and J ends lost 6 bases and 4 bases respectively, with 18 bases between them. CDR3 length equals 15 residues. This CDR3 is CASSQSTGLGYGYTF. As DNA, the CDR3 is TGTGCCAGCAGCCAATCAACAGGGTTGGGCTATGGCTACACCTTC.

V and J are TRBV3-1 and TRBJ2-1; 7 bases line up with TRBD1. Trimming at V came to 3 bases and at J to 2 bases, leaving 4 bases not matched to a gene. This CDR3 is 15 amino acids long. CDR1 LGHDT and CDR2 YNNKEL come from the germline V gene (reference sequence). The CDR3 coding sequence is TGTGCCAGCAGCCAGACAGGGCAGACCTACAATGAGCAGTTCTTC. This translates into CASSQTGQTYNEQFF.

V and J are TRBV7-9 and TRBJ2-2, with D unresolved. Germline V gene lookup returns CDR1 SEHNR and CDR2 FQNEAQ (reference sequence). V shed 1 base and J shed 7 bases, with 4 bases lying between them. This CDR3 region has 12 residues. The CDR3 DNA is TGTGCCAGCAGCTTAGTGCTCGGGGAGCTGTTTTTT. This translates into CASSLVLGELFF.

DNA for the CDR3: TGTGCCAGCAGCTTAGTCAGAGTAGCGGGAGACTACAATGAGCAGTTCTTC. This translates into CASSLVRVAGDYNEQFF. V is TRBV7-9 and J is TRBJ2-1, with 9 bases matching TRBD2. Germline trimming cut 1 base from V and 3 bases from J; bases unmatched to any gene: 7. The CDR3 sequence is 17 residues long. Germline V CDR1 and CDR2: SEHNR, FQNEAQ (reference sequence).

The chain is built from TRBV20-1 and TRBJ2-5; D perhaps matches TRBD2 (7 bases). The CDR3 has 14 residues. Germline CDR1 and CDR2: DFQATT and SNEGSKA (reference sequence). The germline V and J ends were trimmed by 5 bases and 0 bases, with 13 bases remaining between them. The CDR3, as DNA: TGCAGTGCTGAGGGGGGGCGGTACCAAGAGACCCAGTACTTC. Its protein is CSAEGGRYQETQYF.

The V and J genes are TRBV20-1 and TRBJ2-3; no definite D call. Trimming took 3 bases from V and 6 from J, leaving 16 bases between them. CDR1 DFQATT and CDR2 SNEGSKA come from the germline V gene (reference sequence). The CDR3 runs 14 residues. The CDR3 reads CSARDLNGPDTQYF. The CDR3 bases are TGCAGTGCTAGGGACCTCAATGGGCCCGATACGCAGTATTTT.

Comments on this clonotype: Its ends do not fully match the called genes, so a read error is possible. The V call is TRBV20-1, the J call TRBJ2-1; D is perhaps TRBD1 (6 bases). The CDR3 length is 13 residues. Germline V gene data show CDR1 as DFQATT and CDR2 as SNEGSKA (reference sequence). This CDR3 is CSATGLTGNEQFF. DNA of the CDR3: TGCAGCGCTACAGGGCTAACGGGGAATGAGCAGTTCTTC.